These T cell receptor beta chains were read from a single sample in a study of patients and donors after allogeneic stem cell transplantation. TCRdb ran MiXCR on the RT-PCR reads and lists one entry per CDR3 protein. The data contain some 160,000 distinct CDR3 sequences, about a quarter of them singletons. The sample comprised blood, either unsorted or a sorted T cell fraction (not recorded which). Receptor source: a human donor who was either an allogeneic HSCT recipient or a stem cell or donor lymphocyte infusion donor (not recorded which). It is not recorded whose cells these are; they may come from a transplant donor. Each CDR3 is given without its conserved first and last residue. Size values are once, few and many counts, or a class for expanded clones, and some rows have none.

TRBV7-9	TRBJ1-1	few	ASSTPGDTEAF
TRBV2	TRBJ2-7	NA	ASSFGDSSYEQY
TRBV29-1	TRBJ1-1	few	SAYDGEMDF
TRBV7-9	TRBJ2-7	NA	ASSRLLEQY
TRBV5-1	TRBJ2-1	few	ASSPGPVVAGVRNEQF
TRBV5-6	TRBJ2-1	NA	ASKQGADEQF
TRBV12-3/TRBV12-4	TRBJ1-5	few	ASSLVPQADQPQH
TRBV20-1	TRBJ1-5	NA	SALDRDNQPQH
TRBV12-3/TRBV12-4	TRBJ2-1	NA	ASLGGPYNEQF
TRBV12-3/TRBV12-4	TRBJ1-1	few	ASTRGGYFGAF
TRBV30	TRBJ1-1	NA	AWTNRGLTEAF
TRBV24-1	TRBJ1-5	NA	ATRGRGSNQPQH
TRBV7-6	TRBJ2-3	NA	ASSLAQWGDTQY
TRBV7-6	TRBJ2-7	few	ASSPGGTSNEQY
TRBV6-5	TRBJ2-7	few	ASRRDENYEQY
TRBV12-3/TRBV12-4	TRBJ1-1	NA	ASSGTFIFSEAF
TRBV7-9	TRBJ1-5	NA	ASSQIPGVGQPQH
TRBV19	TRBJ2-3	few	ASSISPNTDTQY
TRBV20-1	TRBJ1-1	few	SARATANTEAF
TRBV6-2/TRBV6-3	TRBJ1-1	NA	ASSYLVPGSTEAF
TRBV7-9	TRBJ1-5	few	ASSSDREFNQPQH
TRBV25-1	TRBJ1-4	few	ASTAGEKLF
TRBV10-3	TRBJ2-5	NA	AAGLGQEQETQY
TRBV5-1	TRBJ2-5	NA	ASSLAVPPAGRVQETQY
TRBV12-3/TRBV12-4	TRBJ1-4	NA	ASSLWSQRLEKLF
TRBV12-3/TRBV12-4	TRBJ2-3	NA	ASSVRGPTDTQY
TRBV4-1	TRBJ1-1	NA	ASSPRDPMDTEAF
TRBV11-2	TRBJ1-2	few	ASSHGDQGYT
TRBV6-6	TRBJ1-4	few	ASIPSPGQATNEKLF
TRBV5-1	TRBJ1-2	few	ASSLKGFYRVEYYGYT
TRBV12-3/TRBV12-4	TRBJ2-1	NA	ASNRLAGVPKSSYNEQF
TRBV4-1	TRBJ1-1	few	ASSQWACITEAF
TRBV24-1	TRBJ2-1	NA	ATSDWGGQGRF
TRBV10-3	TRBJ1-1	NA	AVSSIGNTEAF
TRBV20-1	TRBJ2-3	NA	SATSYQAAGTDTQY
TRBV9	TRBJ1-1	NA	ASSATGLNTEAF
TRBV3-1	TRBJ2-7	few	ASSGQGSHEQY
TRBV29-1	TRBJ1-1	many	SVTRGMNTEAF
TRBV7-9	TRBJ1-1	many	ASSLQGMANTEAF
TRBV7-2	TRBJ1-3	few	ASSGRQGQLTGNTIY
TRBV7-9	TRBJ1-1	NA	ASSPRRTGGLENTEAF
TRBV29-1	TRBJ1-2	few	SVTLGQGGHYGYT
TRBV12-3/TRBV12-4	TRBJ1-5	NA	ASSQQGHSNQPQH
TRBV11-2	TRBJ1-5	NA	ASSYSGRGSNQPQH
TRBV20-1	TRBJ1-6	few	SSNTGDRGNSPLH
TRBV12-3/TRBV12-4	TRBJ1-2	NA	ASSPGGVYGYT
TRBV29-1	TRBJ2-3	NA	SSTEGDDTDTQY
TRBV7-6	TRBJ1-1	few	ASSLELGATEAF
TRBV20-1	TRBJ2-7	NA	SAAGLVASYEQY
TRBV6-1	TRBJ2-2	NA	ASSEAVYRRSTGELF
TRBV5-1	TRBJ2-2	few	ASSLVPGANTGELF
TRBV5-1	TRBJ2-4	NA	ASSLEAGTAKNIQY